The clone carrying this T cell receptor beta chain occurred a few times. What it binds is unknown. The assay was immunoSEQ multiplex PCR, and TCRdb's table has in-frame clones only and misses some. Altogether under 50,000 clones are present, less than 85% being singletons, with the ten largest covering roughly 7.5%. This sample was taken from a study of OX40 agonist ivuxolimab in advanced cancers. Study results and limitations: In the 0.1 to 3.0 mg/kg range, CD4+ and CD8+ blood T cells had expanded clonally by week 6.

Trimming shortened V by 0 bases and J by 5 bases, and 11 bases separated the two germline ends. The germline V gene has CDR1 SGDLS and CDR2 YYNGEE. This CDR3 has 14 amino acids. The sequencing used CD4+ or CD8+ T cells sorted from blood, collected in a trial of the OX40 agonist ivuxolimab. V is TRBV9 and J is TRBJ1-1; no clear D. The receptor was isolated from an adult with an advanced solid tumor such as melanoma, head and neck, liver or kidney cancer. The CDR3 here is CASSVGERGTEAFF. The CDR3, as DNA: TGTGCCAGCAGCGTAGGTGAAAGAGGGACTGAAGCTTTCTTT.